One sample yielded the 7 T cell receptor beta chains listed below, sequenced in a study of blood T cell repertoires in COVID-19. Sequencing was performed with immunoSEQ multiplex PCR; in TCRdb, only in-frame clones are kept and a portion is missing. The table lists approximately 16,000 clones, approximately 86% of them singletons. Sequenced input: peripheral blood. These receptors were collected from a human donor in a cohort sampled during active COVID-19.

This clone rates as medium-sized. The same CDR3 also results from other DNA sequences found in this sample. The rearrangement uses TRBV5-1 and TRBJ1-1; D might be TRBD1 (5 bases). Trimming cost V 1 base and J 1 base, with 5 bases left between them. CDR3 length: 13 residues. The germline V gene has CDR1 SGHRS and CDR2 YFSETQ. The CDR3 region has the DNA TGCGCCAGCAGCTTGACAGGGAACACTGAAGCTTTCTTT. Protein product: CASSLTGNTEAFF. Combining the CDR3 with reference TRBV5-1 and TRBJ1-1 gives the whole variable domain KAGVTQTPRYLIKTRGQQVTLSCSPISGHRSVSWYQQTPGQGLQFLFEYFSETQRNKGNFPGRFSGRQFSNSRSEMNVSTLELGDSALYLCASSLTGNTEAFFGQGTRLTVV.

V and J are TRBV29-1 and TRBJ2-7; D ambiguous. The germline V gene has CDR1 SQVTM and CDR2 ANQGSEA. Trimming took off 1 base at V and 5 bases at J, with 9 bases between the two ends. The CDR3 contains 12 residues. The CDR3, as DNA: TGCAGCGTTGAAGCCAACACCCACGAGCAGTACTTC. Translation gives CSVEANTHEQYF.

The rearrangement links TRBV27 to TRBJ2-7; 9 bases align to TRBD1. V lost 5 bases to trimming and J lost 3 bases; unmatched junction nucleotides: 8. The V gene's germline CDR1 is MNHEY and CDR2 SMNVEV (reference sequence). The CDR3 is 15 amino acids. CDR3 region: CASSIRQGGRYEQYF. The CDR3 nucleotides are TGTGCCAGCAGTATACGACAGGGGGGACGCTACGAGCAGTACTTC.

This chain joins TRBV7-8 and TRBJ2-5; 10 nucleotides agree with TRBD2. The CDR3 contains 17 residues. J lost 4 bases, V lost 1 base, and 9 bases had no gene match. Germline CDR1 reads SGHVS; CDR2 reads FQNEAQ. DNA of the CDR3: TGTGCCAGCAGCTTAGGCTTGTCTCTAGCGGGGGTAGAGACCCAGTACTTC. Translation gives CASSLGLSLAGVETQYF.

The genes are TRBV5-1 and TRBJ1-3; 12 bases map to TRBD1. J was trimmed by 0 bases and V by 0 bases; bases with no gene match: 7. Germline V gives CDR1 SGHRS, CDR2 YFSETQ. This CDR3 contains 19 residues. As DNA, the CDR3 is TGCGCCAGCAGCTTGGCCGGGACAGGGGGCCCGAGCTCTGGAAACACCATATATTTT. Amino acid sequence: CASSLAGTGGPSSGNTIYF. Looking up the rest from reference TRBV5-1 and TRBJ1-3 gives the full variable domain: KAGVTQTPRYLIKTRGQQVTLSCSPISGHRSVSWYQQTPGQGLQFLFEYFSETQRNKGNFPGRFSGRQFSNSRSEMNVSTLELGDSALYLCASSLAGTGGPSSGNTIYFGEGSWLTVV.

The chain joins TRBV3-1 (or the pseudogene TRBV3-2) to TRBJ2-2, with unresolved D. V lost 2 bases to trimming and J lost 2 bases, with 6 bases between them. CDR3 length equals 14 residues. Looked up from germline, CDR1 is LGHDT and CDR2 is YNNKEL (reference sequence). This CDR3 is CASSQQFNTGELFF. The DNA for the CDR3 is TGTGCCAGCAGCCAACAATTCAACACCGGGGAGCTGTTTTTT.

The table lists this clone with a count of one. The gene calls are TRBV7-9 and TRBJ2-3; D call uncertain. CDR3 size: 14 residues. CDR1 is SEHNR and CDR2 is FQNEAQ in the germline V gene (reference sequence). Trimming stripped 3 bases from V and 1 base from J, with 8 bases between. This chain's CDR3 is CASSFTRGTDTQYF. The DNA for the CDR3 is TGTGCCAGCAGCTTCACCCGGGGCACAGATACGCAGTATTTT.